Shown below are 5 T cell receptor beta chains from a single sample sequenced in a study of blood T cells in healthy people across ages. The use of a sample-barcoded 5' primer and a J-beta primer mix characterized a second PCR of about 6 to 12 cycles. MiXCR, applied by TCRdb to the 5' RACE reads, yields one record per CDR3 protein. The sample lists about 970,000 distinct CDR3 sequences, 51% occurring once. The sample consisted of blood. These receptor sequences come from a woman in her sixties in good health.

The chain has TRBV27 and TRBJ2-1; 8 bases are a match to TRBD2. This CDR3 is built from 16 residues. Germline V lookup: CDR1 MNHEY, CDR2 SMNVEV (reference sequence). After removal of 3 bases from V and 0 bases from J, the junction contained 4 bases not matched to a gene. CDR3 sequence (DNA): TGTGCCAGCAGTTTGATAGCGGGAATCTCCTACAATGAGCAGTTCTTC. It encodes CASSLIAGISYNEQFF.

The J gene is TRBJ2-3, the V gene TRBV6-1; 9 bases fit TRBD1. With 7 bases clipped from V and 0 bases from J, the junction kept 14 bases outside the gene matches. This CDR3 comprises 18 residues. The germline V gene has CDR1 MNHNS and CDR2 SASEGT. CDR3 sequence reads: CASNPRDRVTTSTDTQYF. As DNA, the CDR3 is TGTGCCAGCAACCCCCGGGACAGGGTTACCACTAGCACAGATACGCAGTATTTT.

The chain employs TRBV28 and TRBJ2-5, with a weak D call TRBD2 (5 bases). Germline lookup yields CDR1 MDHEN and CDR2 SYDVKM. Between the trimmed V and J ends, which lost 4 bases and 11 bases, there was a span of 26 bases. The CDR3 covers 16 residues. The DNA for the CDR3 is TGTGCCAGCAGTTCCCGGACTGGGGTAGGCTACAATGAGCAGTACTTC. It translates to CASSSRTGVGYNEQYF.

This clonotype was seen only once. The V call is TRBV24-1, the J call TRBJ2-2, with D possibly TRBD2 on 6 matching bases. This CDR3 has 17 residues. Germline V gives CDR1 KGHDR, CDR2 SFDVKD. The V gene lost 0 bases and the J gene lost 7 bases, with 17 bases spanning the gap. CDR3 bases: TGTGCCACCAGTGATTTGCCTAGCGCCCAGCGTGACGGGGAGCTGTTTTTT. Its translation is CATSDLPSAQRDGELFF.

The V call is TRBV29-1, the J call TRBJ1-1; maybe TRBD1 (5 bases). The CDR3 contains 11 residues. Deletions cut 3 bases from V and 6 bases from J, with 8 bases between. CDR1 and CDR2 (germline): SQVTM, ANQGSEA. The CDR3 is CSVEWGAEAFF. The CDR3 coding sequence is TGCAGCGTTGAGTGGGGCGCTGAAGCTTTCTTT.